This T cell receptor beta chain was documented in a study of regulatory T cells in long-lasting Graves disease. Study as a whole: Antithyroid drugs had been taken by newly diagnosed Graves' patients for under 3 months.

Broader study findings: Persistent Graves' patients possessed reduced TCR diversity relative to recently diagnosed ones. Clonotypes that were public and shared totalled 2,500 to 3,500 in persistent patients versus about a thousand in new patients.

Arm-PCR with iRepertoire HTBI primers amplified the CDR3 regions for these TCR beta libraries. TCRdb called the multiplex PCR reads again in MiXCR, with one record for every CDR3 protein. This table has around 500,000 distinct CDR3 sequences, 15% to 20% appearing once. This clonotype was seen many times. Its antigen is not identified. Germline-derived CDR1 and CDR2 are DFQATT and SNEGSKA (reference sequence). V was cut by 3 bases and J by 1 base, with 12 bases left in between. The CDR3 runs 14 residues. Stated time point: newly diagnosed GD, antithyroid drugs for less than 3 months. Scientists built the TCR library using RNA that was extracted from PBMCs. This sample also appeared in a second study, on T cells in Graves' hyperthyroidism and ophthalmopathy. Turning to that study: The HTBI primer set drove a first-round RT-PCR of the TCR CDR3.

This sample comprised peripheral blood mononuclear cells (PBMCs), obtained at new diagnosis, from a patient treated with antithyroid drugs. This chain connects TRBV20-1 to TRBJ1-1; D possibly corresponds to TRBD1 (5 bases). The sequence was obtained from a woman aged 35-65 years with Graves disease. The CDR3 DNA follows: TGCAGTGCTAGGATCGGACACACGAACACTGAAGCTTTCTTT. Amino acid sequence: CSARIGHTNTEAFF.